This T cell receptor beta chain was identified in a study of T cell changes during pregnancy in multiple sclerosis. The protocol was immunoSEQ multiplex PCR, while the TCRdb copy is restricted to in-frame clones and leaves out a portion. The sample yields approximately 60,000 clones, 85% to 95% seen once. The origin of this receptor is a female donor with multiple sclerosis, enrolled in a pregnancy study. The sequenced sample was CD8+ T cells from peripheral blood mononuclear cells, obtained in the second trimester of pregnancy.

In nucleotides, the CDR3 is TGTGCCAGTAGTATAACGAGTTACAATGAGCAGTTCTTC. It specifies CASSITSYNEQFF. The chain combines TRBV19 with TRBJ2-1; D not resolved. The CDR3 contains 13 residues. V was trimmed by 2 bases and J by 4 bases, leaving 6 bases between them. Germline assignment: CDR1 LNHDA and CDR2 SQIVND (reference sequence).